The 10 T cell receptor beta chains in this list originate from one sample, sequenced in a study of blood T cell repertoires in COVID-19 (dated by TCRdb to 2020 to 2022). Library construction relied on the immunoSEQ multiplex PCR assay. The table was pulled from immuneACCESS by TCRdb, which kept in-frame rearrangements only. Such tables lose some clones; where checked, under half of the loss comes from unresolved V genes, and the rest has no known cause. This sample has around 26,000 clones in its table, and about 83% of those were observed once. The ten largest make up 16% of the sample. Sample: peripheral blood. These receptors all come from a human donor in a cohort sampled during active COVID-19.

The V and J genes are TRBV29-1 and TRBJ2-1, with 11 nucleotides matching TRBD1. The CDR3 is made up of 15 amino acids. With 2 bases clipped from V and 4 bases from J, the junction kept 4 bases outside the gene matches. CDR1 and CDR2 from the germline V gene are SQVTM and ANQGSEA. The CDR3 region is CSVEWRDRGYNEQFF. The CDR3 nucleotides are TGCAGCGTTGAATGGAGGGACAGGGGGTACAATGAGCAGTTCTTC.

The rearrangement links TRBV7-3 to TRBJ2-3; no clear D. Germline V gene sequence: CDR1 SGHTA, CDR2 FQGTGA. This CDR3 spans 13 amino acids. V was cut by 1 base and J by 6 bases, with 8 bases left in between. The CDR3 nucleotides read TGTGCCAGCAGCTTAAGCCCCAGTGATACGCAGTATTTT. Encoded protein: CASSLSPSDTQYF.

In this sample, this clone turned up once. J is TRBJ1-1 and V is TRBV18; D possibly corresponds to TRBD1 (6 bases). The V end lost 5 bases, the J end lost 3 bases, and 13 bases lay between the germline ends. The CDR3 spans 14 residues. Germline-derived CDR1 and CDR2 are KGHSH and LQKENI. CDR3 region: CASSEDSRDTEAFF. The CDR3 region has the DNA TGTGCCAGCTCAGAGGACAGTAGGGACACTGAAGCTTTCTTT.

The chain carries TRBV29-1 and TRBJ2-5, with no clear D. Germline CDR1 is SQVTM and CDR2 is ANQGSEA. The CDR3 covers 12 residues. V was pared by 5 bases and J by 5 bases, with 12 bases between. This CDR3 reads CSVSRAWETQYF. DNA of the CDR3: TGCAGCGTTAGCCGCGCATGGGAGACCCAGTACTTC.

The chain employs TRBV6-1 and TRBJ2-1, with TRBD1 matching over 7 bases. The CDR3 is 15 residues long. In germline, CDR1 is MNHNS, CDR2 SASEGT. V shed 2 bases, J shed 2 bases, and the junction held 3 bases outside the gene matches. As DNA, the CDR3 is TGTGCCAGCAGTGAAAGGCAGGGGGCCTACAATGAGCAGTTCTTC. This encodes CASSERQGAYNEQFF.

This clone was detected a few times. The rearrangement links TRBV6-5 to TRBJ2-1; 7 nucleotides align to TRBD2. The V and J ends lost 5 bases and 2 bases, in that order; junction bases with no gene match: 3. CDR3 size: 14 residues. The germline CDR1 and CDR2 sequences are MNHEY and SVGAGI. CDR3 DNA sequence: TGTGCCAGCAGTACCAGCGGGACCTACAATGAGCAGTTCTTC. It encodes CASSTSGTYNEQFF.

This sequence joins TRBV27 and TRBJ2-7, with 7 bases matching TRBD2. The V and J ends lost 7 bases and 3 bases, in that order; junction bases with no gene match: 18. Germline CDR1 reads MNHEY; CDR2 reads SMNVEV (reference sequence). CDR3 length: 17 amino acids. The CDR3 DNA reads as TGTGCCAGCACTCCTGGCGGGAGTAGCCCTGCGGGCTACGAGCAGTACTTC. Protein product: CASTPGGSSPAGYEQYF.

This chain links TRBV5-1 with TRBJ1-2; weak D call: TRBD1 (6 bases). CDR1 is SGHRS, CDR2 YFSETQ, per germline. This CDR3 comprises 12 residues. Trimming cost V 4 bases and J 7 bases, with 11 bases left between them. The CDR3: CASSPGDRGYTF. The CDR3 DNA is TGCGCCAGCAGCCCAGGGGATCGTGGCTACACCTTC. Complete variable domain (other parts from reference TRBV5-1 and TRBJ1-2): KAGVTQTPRYLIKTRGQQVTLSCSPISGHRSVSWYQQTPGQGLQFLFEYFSETQRNKGNFPGRFSGRQFSNSRSEMNVSTLELGDSALYLCASSPGDRGYTFGSGTRLTVV.

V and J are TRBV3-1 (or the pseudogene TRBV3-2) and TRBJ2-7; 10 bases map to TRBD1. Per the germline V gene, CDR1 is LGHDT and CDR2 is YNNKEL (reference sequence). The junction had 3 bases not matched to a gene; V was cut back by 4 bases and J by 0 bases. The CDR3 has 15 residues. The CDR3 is CASSLRTGGSYEQYF. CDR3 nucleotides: TGTGCCAGCAGCCTTCGGACAGGGGGCTCCTACGAGCAGTACTTC.

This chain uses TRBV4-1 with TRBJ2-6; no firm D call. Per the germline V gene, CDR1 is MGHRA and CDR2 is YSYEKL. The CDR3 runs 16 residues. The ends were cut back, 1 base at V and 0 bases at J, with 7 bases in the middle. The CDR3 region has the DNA TGCGCCAGCAGCCAAGTTACATCCTCTGGGGCCAACGTCCTGACTTTC. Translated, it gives CASSQVTSSGANVLTF.